One TCR beta chain is described in this entry. A junction boundary mismatches the germline segment, possibly from a read error. The data were produced by immunoSEQ multiplex PCR, yet TCRdb's version contains in-frame clones alone and is incomplete. The table records more than 100,000 clones, over 70% of them present only once. This specimen comes from a study of blood T cell repertoires in COVID-19. The germline V gene has CDR1 SSHAT and CDR2 FNYEAQ (reference sequence). CDR3 length: 13 amino acids. The TCR originated in a human donor in a cohort sampled during active or convalescent COVID-19. The sample was peripheral blood. This chain joins TRBV7-7 and TRBJ1-1, with no clear D. CDR3 in amino acids: CASSLARGSEAFF. CDR3 sequence (DNA): TGTGCTAGCAGCTTAGCGCGGGGATCTGAAGCTTTCTTT.